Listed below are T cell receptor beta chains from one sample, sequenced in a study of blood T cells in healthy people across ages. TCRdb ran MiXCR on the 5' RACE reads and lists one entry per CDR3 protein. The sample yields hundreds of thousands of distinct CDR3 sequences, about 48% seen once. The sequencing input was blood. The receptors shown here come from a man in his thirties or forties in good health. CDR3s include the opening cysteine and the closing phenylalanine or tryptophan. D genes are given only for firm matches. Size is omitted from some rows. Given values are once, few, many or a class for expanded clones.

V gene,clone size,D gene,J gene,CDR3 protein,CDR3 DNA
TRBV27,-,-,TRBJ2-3,CARLGGGGDTQYF,TGTGCCCGTCTGGGGGGTGGAGGAGATACGCAGTATTTT
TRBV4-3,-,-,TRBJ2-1,CASSPDTGGKGNEQFF,TGCGCCAGCAGCCCAGATACAGGAGGTAAGGGTAATGAGCAGTTCTTC
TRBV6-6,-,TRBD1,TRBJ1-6,CASSLMGQGNSPLHF,TGTGCCAGCAGTTTAATGGGACAGGGCAATTCACCCCTCCACTTT
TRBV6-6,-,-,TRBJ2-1,CASSQVGGALYNEQFF,TGTGCCAGCAGCCAGGTTGGGGGGGCGTTATACAATGAGCAGTTCTTC
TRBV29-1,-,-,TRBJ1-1,CSAAGMWTEAFF,TGCAGCGCCGCAGGGATGTGGACTGAAGCTTTCTTT
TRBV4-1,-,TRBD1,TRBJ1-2,CASSQDPVTGANYGYTF,TGCGCCAGCAGCCAAGACCCGGTGACAGGGGCTAACTATGGCTACACCTTC
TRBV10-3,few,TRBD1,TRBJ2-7,CAIRRQGALGTYEQYF,TGTGCCATCAGGAGACAGGGGGCGCTGGGTACCTACGAGCAGTACTTC
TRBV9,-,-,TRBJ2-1,CASSVEAGFGEQFF,TGTGCCAGCAGCGTAGAGGCCGGGTTCGGTGAGCAGTTCTTC
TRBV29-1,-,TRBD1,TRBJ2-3,CSVDRRGQGARISTDTQYF,TGCAGCGTTGACCGAAGGGGACAGGGGGCTCGAATAAGCACAGATACGCAGTATTTT
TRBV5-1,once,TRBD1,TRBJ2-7,CASSFLTGGPYEQYF,TGCGCCAGCAGCTTTTTGACAGGGGGCCCCTACGAGCAGTACTTC
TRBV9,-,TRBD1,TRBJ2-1,CASSQGQGYYNEQFF,TGTGCCAGCAGCCAAGGACAGGGATACTACAATGAGCAGTTCTTC
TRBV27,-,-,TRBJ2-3,CASRDRLTDTQYF,TGTGCCAGCAGGGACAGACTCACAGATACGCAGTATTTT
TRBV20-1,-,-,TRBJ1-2,CSAREGGGYGYTF,TGCAGTGCTAGAGAGGGGGGGGGCTATGGCTACACCTTC
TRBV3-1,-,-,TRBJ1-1,CASSGGQLDTEAFF,TGTGCCAGCAGCGGCGGACAGTTGGACACTGAAGCTTTCTTT
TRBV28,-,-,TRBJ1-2,CAISTPYYYGYTF,TGTGCCATATCAACCCCTTATTATTATGGCTACACCTTC
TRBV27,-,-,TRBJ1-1,CASLSRSMNTEAFF,TGTGCCAGCCTTAGCAGGAGCATGAACACTGAAGCTTTCTTT
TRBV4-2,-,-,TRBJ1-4,CASSPAPPGTPNEKLFF,TGTGCCAGCAGCCCGGCTCCACCGGGGACTCCCAATGAAAAACTGTTTTTT
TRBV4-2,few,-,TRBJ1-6,CASSRRGASYNSPLHF,TGTGCCAGCAGCCGGCGCGGGGCATCCTATAATTCACCCCTCCACTTT
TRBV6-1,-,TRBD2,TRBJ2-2,CASSGLAGGSLTGELFF,TGTGCCAGCAGCGGACTAGCGGGAGGAAGTCTCACCGGGGAGCTGTTTTTT
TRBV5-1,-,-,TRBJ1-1,CASSLRGDGTEAFF,TGCGCCAGCAGCTTGCGGGGGGATGGGACTGAAGCTTTCTTT
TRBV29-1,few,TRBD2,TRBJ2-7,CSARTSETYEQYF,TGCAGCGCCCGGACTAGCGAAACCTACGAGCAGTACTTC
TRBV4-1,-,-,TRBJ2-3,CASSQPNRVDTQYF,TGCGCCAGCAGCCAACCAAACAGGGTTGATACGCAGTATTTT
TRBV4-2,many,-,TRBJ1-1,CASSQASLDVNTEAFF,TGTGCCAGCAGCCAAGCCTCGTTGGATGTGAACACTGAAGCTTTCTTT
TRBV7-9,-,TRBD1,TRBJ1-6,CASSSPSGQGDSPLHF,TGTGCCAGCAGCTCCCCTTCGGGACAGGGTGATTCACCCCTCCACTTT
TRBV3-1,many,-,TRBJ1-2,CASSQDRGGYTF,TGTGCCAGCAGCCAAGATCGGGGAGGCTACACCTTC
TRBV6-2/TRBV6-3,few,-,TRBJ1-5,CASSYSNLGNQPQHF,TGTGCCAGCAGTTACTCCAACCTCGGGAATCAGCCCCAGCATTTT
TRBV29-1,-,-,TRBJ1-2,CSADRPSKGYTF,TGCAGCGCAGACAGGCCCTCCAAAGGCTACACCTTC
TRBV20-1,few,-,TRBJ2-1,CSARVGGGGSNEQFF,TGCAGTGCTAGGGTTGGGGGAGGAGGTAGCAATGAGCAGTTCTTC
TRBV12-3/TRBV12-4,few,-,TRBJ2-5,CASSPTGREETQYF,TGTGCCAGCAGCCCGACAGGGAGGGAAGAGACCCAGTACTTC
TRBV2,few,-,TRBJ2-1,CASSESSGSSYNEQFF,TGTGCCAGCAGTGAAAGCTCGGGAAGCTCCTACAATGAGCAGTTCTTC
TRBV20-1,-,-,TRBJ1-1,CSALDGRGGTEAFF,TGCAGTGCACTTGACGGCAGGGGAGGGACTGAAGCTTTCTTT
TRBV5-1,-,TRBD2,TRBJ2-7,CASSFLAGDVYEQYF,TGCGCCAGCAGCTTTTTAGCGGGGGACGTCTACGAGCAGTACTTC
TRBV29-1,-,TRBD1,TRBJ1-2,CRVRTGLAHYGYTF,TGCCGCGTTAGGACAGGGTTGGCTCACTATGGCTACACCTTC
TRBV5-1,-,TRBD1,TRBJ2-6,CASSLKDQGASGANVLTF,TGCGCCAGCAGCTTGAAAGATCAGGGGGCGTCTGGGGCCAACGTCCTGACTTTC
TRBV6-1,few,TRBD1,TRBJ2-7,CASSEGQGGREQYF,TGTGCCAGCAGTGAAGGACAAGGGGGCAGGGAGCAGTACTTC
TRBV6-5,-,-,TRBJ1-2,CASSPTSGRTWGYTF,TGTGCCAGCAGCCCCACCAGTGGCCGAACATGGGGCTACACCTTC
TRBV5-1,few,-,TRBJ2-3,CASRPETDTQYF,TGCGCCAGCAGGCCAGAGACAGATACGCAGTATTTT
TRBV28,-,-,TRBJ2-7,CAAYKREGTYEQYF,TGTGCCGCCTACAAACGGGAAGGGACCTACGAGCAGTACTTC
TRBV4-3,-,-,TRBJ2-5,CASSQDILLETQYF,TGCGCCAGCAGCCAAGATATCCTCTTGGAGACCCAGTACTTC
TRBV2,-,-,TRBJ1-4,CASREADLEKLFF,TGTGCCAGCAGGGAGGCTGATTTGGAAAAACTGTTTTTT
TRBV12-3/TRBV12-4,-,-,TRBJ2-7,CASSRGTVGGTYEQYF,TGTGCCAGCAGTCGCGGGACTGTGGGGGGAACCTACGAGCAGTACTTC
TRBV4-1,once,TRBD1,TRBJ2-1,CASSQRTGDTYNGQFF,TGCGCCAGCAGCCAGAGGACAGGGGATACTTACAATGGGCAGTTCTTC
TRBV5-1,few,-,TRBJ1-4,CASSLHRDGPGKLFF,TGCGCCAGCAGCTTGCACAGGGATGGTCCAGGAAAACTGTTTTTT
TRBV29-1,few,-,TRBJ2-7,CSVDSGRSYEQYF,TGCAGCGTTGACTCAGGGAGGTCCTACGAGCAGTACTTC
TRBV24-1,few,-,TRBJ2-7,CATSDADSLSVDEQYF,TGTGCCACCAGTGATGCTGACAGCCTCTCAGTTGACGAGCAGTACTTC
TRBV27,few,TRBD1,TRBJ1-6,CASSPSPGTGNNSPLHF,TGTGCCAGCAGTCCCTCCCCCGGGACAGGGAACAATTCACCCCTCCACTTT
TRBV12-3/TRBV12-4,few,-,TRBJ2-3,CASSSPASSTDTQYF,TGTGCCAGCAGTTCCCCGGCCAGTAGCACAGATACGCAGTATTTT
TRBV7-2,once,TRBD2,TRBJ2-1,CASSSASGGANNEQFF,TGTGCCAGCAGCTCGGCTAGCGGGGGGGCCAACAATGAGCAGTTCTTC
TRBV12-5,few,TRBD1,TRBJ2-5,CASRGSQETQYF,TGTGCTAGCAGGGGGTCTCAAGAGACCCAGTACTTC
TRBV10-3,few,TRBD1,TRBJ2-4,CATRDSIAKNIQYF,TGTGCCACCCGGGACAGCATAGCCAAAAACATTCAGTACTTC
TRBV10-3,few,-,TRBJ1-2,CAISDDRKSRYGYTF,TGTGCCATCAGTGACGACCGGAAGTCACGCTATGGCTACACCTTC
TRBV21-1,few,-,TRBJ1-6,CASSKAETGNSPLHF,TGTGCCAGCAGCAAAGCTGAGACAGGGAATTCACCCCTCCACTTT
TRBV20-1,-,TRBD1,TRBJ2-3,CSAADRGYTDTQYF,TGCAGTGCAGCGGACAGGGGCTACACAGATACGCAGTATTTT
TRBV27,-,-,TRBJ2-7,CASNTGNEQYF,TGTGCCAGCAATACAGGGAACGAGCAGTACTTC
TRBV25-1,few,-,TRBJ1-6,CASSDNRGLSPLHF,TGTGCCAGCAGTGATAACCGGGGACTTTCACCCCTCCACTTT
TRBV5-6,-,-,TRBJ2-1,CASRGPGDEQFF,TGTGCCTCGAGAGGCCCGGGGGATGAGCAGTTCTTC
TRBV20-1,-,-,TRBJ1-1,CSAPQGMNTEAFF,TGCAGTGCGCCGCAGGGTATGAACACTGAAGCTTTCTTT